This is a list of T cell receptor beta chains from one sample in a study of T cells after yellow fever vaccination. TCRdb recomputed calls from the 5' RACE reads with MiXCR, one row per CDR3 protein. In the table there are 450,000 to 600,000 distinct CDR3 sequences, roughly 14% of which are singletons. The material sequenced was PBMCs, taken on the day of the yellow fever booster vaccination. The receptors were gathered from a man aged 30-40 years who received the YFV17D yellow fever vaccine. CDR3s include the opening cysteine and the closing phenylalanine or tryptophan. The order of the fields is V gene, J gene, D gene, clone size, CDR3 protein, CDR3 DNA. The D gene is left open where the match is weak. For some rows the clone size is stated as once, few or many, or as a class when expanded; others skip it.

TRBV20-1,TRBJ1-5,.,many,CSARRSNQPQHF,TGCAGTGCTAGGCGCAGCAATCAGCCCCAGCATTTT
TRBV25-1,TRBJ2-1,TRBD2,few,CASSELGLAGSYNEQFF,TGTGCCAGCAGTGAATTGGGACTAGCGGGCTCCTACAATGAGCAGTTCTTC
TRBV7-6,TRBJ2-5,.,.,CASSLKGGAETQYF,TGTGCCAGCAGCTTAAAGGGGGGGGCAGAGACCCAGTACTTC
TRBV4-2,TRBJ2-3,TRBD2,.,CASSQGPLAGRNPNTNF,TGTGCCAGCAGCCAAGGGCCACTAGCGGGAAGGAACCCAAACACGAATTTT
TRBV28,TRBJ2-7,.,.,CASSPYRDQNYEQYF,TGTGCCAGCAGTCCATACAGAGACCAGAACTACGAGCAGTACTTC
TRBV28,TRBJ2-7,.,.,CASSETGHNYEQYF,TGTGCCAGCTCCGAAACGGGACACAACTACGAGCAGTACTTC
TRBV29-1,TRBJ2-2,TRBD1,.,CSVWTGATGELFF,TGCAGCGTGTGGACAGGCGCCACCGGGGAGCTGTTTTTT
TRBV28,TRBJ1-2,.,.,CASSSLGYTF,TGTGCCAGCAGTTCCCTTGGCTACACCTTC
TRBV20-1,TRBJ1-1,.,few,CSAPQRTADTEAFF,TGCAGTGCTCCCCAAAGGACAGCCGACACTGAAGCTTTCTTT
TRBV6-5,TRBJ1-5,.,few,CASSYLRGGSGSNQPQHF,TGTGCCAGCAGTTACTTGCGGGGAGGGTCGGGCTCCAATCAGCCCCAGCATTTT
TRBV6-2/TRBV6-3,TRBJ2-3,.,.,CASRKPGLLPNTDTQYF,TGTGCCAGCAGAAAACCGGGACTCCTACCAAACACAGATACGCAGTATTTT
TRBV5-4,TRBJ2-6,TRBD2,few,CASSLELAGEYYDSGANVLTF,TGTGCCAGCAGCTTGGAACTAGCGGGAGAATACTATGACTCTGGGGCCAACGTCCTGACTTTC
TRBV10-3,TRBJ2-5,TRBD2,.,CAISPGSGGFETQYF,TGTGCCATCAGCCCGGGTAGCGGGGGTTTCGAGACCCAGTACTTC
TRBV5-1,TRBJ2-7,.,.,CASSLGFTSEQYF,TGCGCCAGCAGCTTGGGCTTCACAAGCGAGCAGTACTTC
TRBV7-2,TRBJ2-3,.,few,CASSHLSDTDTQYF,TGTGCCAGCAGCCACCTCTCGGACACAGATACGCAGTATTTT
TRBV2,TRBJ2-3,TRBD2,.,CASRRLAGELTDTQYF,TGTGCCAGCAGACGGCTAGCGGGAGAGCTCACAGATACGCAGTATTTT
TRBV9,TRBJ1-2,.,few,CASSAGDTNYGYTF,TGTGCCAGCAGCGCAGGGGATACTAACTATGGCTACACCTTC
TRBV3-1,TRBJ2-7,.,once,CASSLHGTTYEQYF,TGTGCCAGCAGCCTTCACGGGACCACCTACGAGCAGTACTTC
TRBV20-1,TRBJ1-5,TRBD1,few,CSASKGQGYLSNQPQHF,TGCAGTGCTAGTAAGGGACAGGGGTACCTGAGCAATCAGCCCCAGCATTTT
TRBV7-8,TRBJ2-5,.,few,CASSLGGGHGKETQYF,TGTGCCAGCAGCTTAGGTGGAGGACACGGGAAGGAGACCCAGTACTTC
TRBV29-1,TRBJ2-1,.,few,CSVDVLKQFF,TGCAGCGTTGATGTTCTAAAGCAGTTCTTC
TRBV20-1,TRBJ2-2,TRBD2,.,CSATWTSPLTGELFF,TGCAGTGCTACCTGGACTAGCCCTCTTACCGGGGAGCTGTTTTTT
TRBV9,TRBJ1-2,.,.,CASSVVAGSRYGYTF,TGTGCCAGCAGCGTAGTGGCAGGTTCTCGCTATGGCTACACCTTC
TRBV6-2/TRBV6-3,TRBJ2-2,.,.,CASTTTAYTGELFF,TGTGCCAGCACCACAACCGCCTACACCGGGGAGCTGTTTTTT
TRBV10-1,TRBJ2-7,.,.,CASPAETYEQYF,TGCGCCAGCCCAGCGGAAACCTACGAGCAGTACTTC
TRBV20-1,TRBJ2-1,TRBD2,few,CSAWTSGDSYNEQFF,TGCAGTGCGTGGACTAGCGGGGACTCCTACAATGAGCAGTTCTTC
TRBV18,TRBJ1-4,TRBD1,few,CASSHTGTANEKLFF,TGTGCCAGCTCTCATACCGGGACAGCTAATGAAAAACTGTTTTTT
TRBV20-1,TRBJ2-3,TRBD1,few,CSARSGQGRLDTQYF,TGCAGTGCTAGATCCGGACAGGGACGCCTAGATACGCAGTATTTT
TRBV9,TRBJ2-1,.,.,CASSVDARVYEQFF,TGTGCCAGCAGCGTGGATGCTCGAGTCTATGAGCAGTTCTTC
TRBV29-1,TRBJ1-5,.,few,CSVVSDQPQHF,TGCAGCGTTGTCTCTGATCAGCCCCAGCATTTT
TRBV7-8,TRBJ2-4,.,.,CASSLQSVGNIQYF,TGTGCCAGCAGCTTACAGTCGGTTGGAAACATTCAGTACTTC
TRBV6-2/TRBV6-3,TRBJ2-1,TRBD2,.,CASSYNLGLAENNEQFF,TGTGCCAGCAGTTATAACCTAGGACTAGCGGAGAACAATGAGCAGTTCTTC
TRBV9,TRBJ2-7,.,.,CASSPSGNSEQYF,TGTGCCAGCAGCCCCTCGGGCAACTCCGAGCAGTACTTC
TRBV4-3,TRBJ2-7,TRBD2,few,CASSQVWRESAYEQYF,TGCGCCAGCAGCCAAGTGTGGCGGGAGTCCGCCTACGAGCAGTACTTC
TRBV24-1,TRBJ2-1,.,.,CAIRGDGSEQFF,TGTGCCATCAGGGGCGATGGGAGTGAACAGTTCTTC
TRBV12-3/TRBV12-4,TRBJ2-3,TRBD2,few,CASSHTSGRSTDTQYF,TGTGCCAGCAGCCACACTAGCGGGAGGTCGACAGATACGCAGTATTTT
TRBV20-1,TRBJ2-1,TRBD2,.,CSARGRPSGRADEQFF,TGCAGTGCTAGAGGACGGCCTAGCGGGAGGGCTGATGAGCAGTTCTTC
TRBV7-2,TRBJ2-1,TRBD2,few,CASSSWTSGDNEQFF,TGTGCCAGCAGCTCTTGGACTAGCGGGGACAATGAGCAGTTCTTC
TRBV5-1,TRBJ2-7,.,.,CASSLNPGVPYEQYF,TGCGCCAGCAGCTTGAATCCAGGGGTCCCCTACGAGCAGTACTTC
TRBV9,TRBJ2-7,.,few,CASSVALGGYEQYF,TGTGCCAGCAGCGTAGCCCTGGGGGGCTACGAGCAGTACTTC
TRBV12-3/TRBV12-4,TRBJ2-1,TRBD2,few,CASKTSGSSYNEQFF,TGTGCCAGCAAGACTAGCGGGAGCTCCTACAATGAGCAGTTCTTC
TRBV6-2/TRBV6-3,TRBJ2-2,TRBD1,few,CASQPGGGELFF,TGTGCCAGCCAACCAGGGGGCGGGGAGCTGTTTTTT